This T cell receptor (beta chain) was sequenced during a study of spatial heterogeneity in lung cancer. Study-level background: Alpha-chain detections were consistently fewer than beta-chain detections among the sequences. Notes on the study in general: Among blood samples, ubiquitous expanded tumor TCRs appeared more at resection than at follow-up.

Unique molecular identifiers, one per molecule, were present on every TCR cDNA molecule. TCRdb reanalysed the 5' RACE reads using MiXCR and keeps one entry per CDR3 protein. The repertoire consists of 39,000 or so distinct CDR3 sequences, with roughly 7.4% occurring once and the leading ten covering over 25%. Time point noted: sample taken at primary tumor resection. From tumor, nontumor lung or frozen PBMC, whole RNA was taken unsorted for sequencing. Ten or more counts support this clonotype. Its antigen is not identified. Germline CDR1 and CDR2: ENHRY and SYGVKD. The germline V and J ends were trimmed by 2 bases and 6 bases, with 7 bases remaining between them. This CDR3 comprises 13 residues.

The chain combines TRBV10-3 with TRBJ1-4; D is perhaps TRBD1 (5 bases). This TCR derives from a male donor with early-stage non-small cell lung cancer. Source: PBMCs, taken at surgery. The CDR3 coding sequence is TGTGCCATCAGTGAGCCCAGGGATGAAAAACTGTTTTTT. It yields the protein CAISEPRDEKLFF.